What follows is one T cell receptor beta chain and its context. This sample is drawn from a study of cytomegalovirus exposure and HLA in healthy donors. Germline V gives CDR1 MNHEY, CDR2 SVGAGI. This CDR3 region has 16 residues. V trimming: 0 bases; J trimming: 0 bases; junction bases outside the gene matches: 4. In the PCR, 60 Vbeta and 13 Jbeta primers were used. Sequencing was performed with immunoSEQ multiplex PCR; in TCRdb, only in-frame clones are kept and a portion is missing. The table records fewer than 200,000 clones, about 65% of them present only once. Sampled while nominally healthy, donors likely had unrecorded immune exposures.

The specimen sequenced was PBMCs. The rearrangement uses TRBV6-5 and TRBJ2-7; 8 bases are shared with TRBD2. This TCR came from a woman aged 18-29 years in good health and CMV-seropositive. The CDR3 protein is CASSYSLLAVSYEQYF. The CDR3 DNA sequence: TGTGCCAGCAGTTACTCGTTACTAGCGGTCTCCTACGAGCAGTACTTC.